This TCR beta chain was sequenced during a study of blood T cell repertoires in COVID-19. The wider study: Samples taken during acute and convalescent COVID-19 were collected in the United States, Italy and Spain. T cells, B-cell-depleted T cells, or PBMCs supplied cDNA or gDNA.

This CDR3 comprises 13 residues. Germline loops: CDR1 KGHSH, CDR2 LQKENI. The V and J ends lost 3 bases and 4 bases respectively, with 9 bases between them. Original data processing: Estimates of nucleated cell counts were drawn from the amplification of reference gene primers. Sequencing used immunoSEQ multiplex PCR; TCRdb keeps in-frame clones, though not all of them. That table gives V, J and clone size, and the DNA gave D and trimming. The sample carries around 100,000 clones, about nine tenths recorded once. V and J are TRBV18 and TRBJ1-2, with D unclear. This receptor was taken from a man aged 50 or older with active COVID-19. The sequenced material came from peripheral blood. The CDR3 reads CASSPDGGYGYTF. CDR3 nucleotides: TGTGCCAGCTCACCCGACGGAGGCTATGGCTACACCTTC. The full variable domain, with the rest looked up from reference TRBV18 and TRBJ1-2, is NAGVMQNPRHLVRRRGQEARLRCSPMKGHSHVYWYRQLPEEGLKFMVYLQKENIIDESGMPKERFSAEFPKEGPSILRIQQVVRGDSAAYFCASSPDGGYGYTFGSGTRLTVV.